A selection of T cell receptor beta chains follows, all from one sample in a study of spatial heterogeneity in lung cancer. From the 5' RACE reads, TCRdb called clonotypes with MiXCR, one entry per CDR3 protein. Of approximately 2,000 distinct CDR3 sequences listed, 6% to 7% are singletons. Sequenced here: normal lung tissue next to the tumor, sampled at surgery. The receptors originated from a male donor with early-stage non-small cell lung cancer. Each CDR3 is given with its conserved first and last residue. The D gene is left open where the match is weak. Size tells how often a clone was seen (once, few, many) or the class of an expanded clone, and some rows leave it out.

clone size	D gene	V gene	J gene	CDR3 DNA	CDR3 protein
medium-sized	-	TRBV5-1	TRBJ1-1	TGCGCCAGCAGCTTGGACCAGGGGAACACTGAAGCTTTCTTT	CASSLDQGNTEAFF
few	-	TRBV6-1	TRBJ1-5	TGTGCCAGCAGTGAAGGGGTTGGGCGAGGAGGACAGCCCCAGCATTTT	CASSEGVGRGGQPQHF
medium-sized	TRBD1	TRBV6-6	TRBJ1-5	TGTGCCAGCAACCCCCGGGACAGAAATCAGCCCCAGCATTTT	CASNPRDRNQPQHF
large	-	TRBV18	TRBJ1-2	TGTGCCAGCTCACCAACTATGGAGAGCTATGGCTACACCTTC	CASSPTMESYGYTF
medium-sized	TRBD2	TRBV6-2/TRBV6-3	TRBJ2-1	TGTGCCAGCAGTCGCCAGCGGGAGGCCCCGTACAATGAGCAGTTCTTC	CASSRQREAPYNEQFF
medium-sized	-	TRBV2	TRBJ2-2	TGTGCCAGCAGTGCCTTAAAGGGGACCGGGGAGCTGTTTTTT	CASSALKGTGELFF
medium-sized	-	TRBV7-9	TRBJ2-7	TGTGCCTTCGGGGATAGCTCCTACGAGCAGTACTTC	CAFGDSSYEQYF
medium-sized	-	TRBV6-6	TRBJ1-1	TGTGCCAGCAGTTACCCTAGGGGAGAAGGGGTAACTGAAGCTTTCTTT	CASSYPRGEGVTEAFF
medium-sized	-	TRBV9	TRBJ1-5	TGTGCCAGCAGCGTAGAAGAAGGGAGTAGTCAGCCCCAGCATTTT	CASSVEEGSSQPQHF
medium-sized	-	TRBV6-5	TRBJ2-7	TGTGCCAGCAGAGGAAGGGGCTACGAGCAGTACTTC	CASRGRGYEQYF
medium-sized	TRBD1	TRBV11-2	TRBJ2-7	TGTGCCAGCAGCCGGGACAGGGGGCCCTACGAGCAGTACTTC	CASSRDRGPYEQYF
medium-sized	-	TRBV29-1	TRBJ2-6	TGCAGCGTAACAGGGTTGGCTGGGGCCAACGTCCTGACTTTC	CSVTGLAGANVLTF
-	TRBD2	TRBV2	TRBJ2-1	TGTGCCAGCAGTGCCGGGACTAGCGCTTACAATGAGCAGTTCTTC	CASSAGTSAYNEQFF
medium-sized	TRBD2	TRBV29-1	TRBJ2-3	TGCAGCGTTGAAGGACTAGCGGGAACGTTAGATACGCAGTATTTT	CSVEGLAGTLDTQYF
medium-sized	-	TRBV6-2/TRBV6-3	TRBJ2-5	TGTGCCAGCAGTCAGGCTCTAGCGCAGGCGGTCGGGACCCAGTACTTC	CASSQALAQAVGTQYF
medium-sized	-	TRBV3-1	TRBJ2-5	TGTGCCAGCAGCCCACCTTCCACAGGGCCAGAGACCCAGTACTTC	CASSPPSTGPETQYF
medium-sized	TRBD1	TRBV30	TRBJ1-1	TGTGCCTGGAAAACGCGGGACAGGGGATCGGCTGAAGCTTTCTTT	CAWKTRDRGSAEAFF
medium-sized	-	TRBV13	TRBJ2-1	TGTGCCAGCGGGGACCTTAGCTCCTACAATGAGCAGTTCTTC	CASGDLSSYNEQFF
medium-sized	-	TRBV4-2	TRBJ2-7	TGTGCCAGCAGCCAAGGTATCTCCTACGAGCAGTACTTC	CASSQGISYEQYF
medium-sized	-	TRBV6-5	TRBJ2-5	TGTGCCAGCAGTTACTCGGGGGATACCCAGTACTTC	CASSYSGDTQYF
large	-	TRBV5-1	TRBJ2-2	TGCGCCAGCAGCCAGGGACACAGGACTAACACCGGGGAGCTGTTTTTT	CASSQGHRTNTGELFF
large	-	TRBV28	TRBJ2-7	TGTGCCAGCAGTCATAAAACAGGTAGCTCCTACGAGCAGTACTTC	CASSHKTGSSYEQYF
medium-sized	-	TRBV4-2	TRBJ1-2	TGTGCCAGCAGCCAAGGAGGCCAGGAAGATTCTTTGGGCTACACCTTC	CASSQGGQEDSLGYTF
medium-sized	-	TRBV9	TRBJ1-2	TGTGCCAGCATCTGGGGTGGTAACTATGGCTACACCTTC	CASIWGGNYGYTF
medium-sized	-	TRBV18	TRBJ2-1	TGTGCCAGCTCACCACCTAACAGGCGAAACTACAATGAGCAGTTCTTC	CASSPPNRRNYNEQFF
medium-sized	-	TRBV28	TRBJ1-5	TGTGCCAGCAGAACGGGAGACCTCAATCAGCCCCAGCATTTT	CASRTGDLNQPQHF
medium-sized	-	TRBV12-3/TRBV12-4	TRBJ2-7	TGTGCCAGCAGTTTAGAACTACCTTTCTACGAGCAGTACTTC	CASSLELPFYEQYF
medium-sized	TRBD1	TRBV3-1	TRBJ1-6	TGTGCCAGCAGCCAAGACGTACTCCAGGGGGCGCGATCACCCCTCCACTTT	CASSQDVLQGARSPLHF
medium-sized	TRBD1	TRBV7-6	TRBJ1-2	TGTGCCAGCAGCTTAATCGGGACAGGGGACGGCTACACCTTC	CASSLIGTGDGYTF
large	TRBD1	TRBV5-5	TRBJ2-1	TGTGCCAGCAGCCGGACAGGGAATGACAATGAGCAGTTCTTC	CASSRTGNDNEQFF
medium-sized	TRBD1	TRBV19	TRBJ1-2	TGTGCCAGGGGGGACAGGCCTAACTATGGCTACACCTTC	CARGDRPNYGYTF
medium-sized	TRBD2	TRBV20-1	TRBJ2-1	TGCAGTGCTCCCGGACTAGCAGCAAACAATGAGCAGTTCTTC	CSAPGLAANNEQFF
medium-sized	TRBD1	TRBV12-3/TRBV12-4	TRBJ2-6	TGTGCCAGCAGTCGACGGACAGGGGGGACTGGGGCCAACGTCCTGACTTTC	CASSRRTGGTGANVLTF
medium-sized	-	TRBV20-1	TRBJ2-7	TGCAGTGCGGCCCGGACTGGCGCCTACGAGCAGTACTTC	CSAARTGAYEQYF
few	TRBD2	TRBV7-2	TRBJ2-7	TGTGCCACCCAGCTAAGCAGGTCGGGACTAGCCGACTACGAGCAGTACTTC	CATQLSRSGLADYEQYF
-	TRBD1	TRBV20-1	TRBJ1-2	TGCAGTGCTAGACAGGACAGGGGGCCTAGTGGCTACACCTTC	CSARQDRGPSGYTF
medium-sized	-	TRBV2	TRBJ2-1	TGTGCCAGCATGATCTTGATAGGAGAGCAGTTCTTC	CASMILIGEQFF
medium-sized	-	TRBV6-6	TRBJ2-7	TGTGCCAGCAGCCACAGGGACTACGAGCAGTACTTC	CASSHRDYEQYF
medium-sized	TRBD2	TRBV20-1	TRBJ2-1	TGCAGTGCTAGAGTTACGGGAGGGGTGAATGAGCAGTTCTTC	CSARVTGGVNEQFF
medium-sized	-	TRBV24-1	TRBJ2-3	TGTGCCACCAGTGATCGGGAGGGGGCAACCCGCACAGATACGCAGTATTTT	CATSDREGATRTDTQYF
medium-sized	-	TRBV12-3/TRBV12-4	TRBJ2-5	TGTGCCAGCAGTTTATCTCCCCAAGAGACCCAGTACTTC	CASSLSPQETQYF
-	TRBD1	TRBV2	TRBJ1-4	TGTGCCAGCAGTGTTACGTCGACAGGGGGGAGTGAAAAACTGTTTTTT	CASSVTSTGGSEKLFF